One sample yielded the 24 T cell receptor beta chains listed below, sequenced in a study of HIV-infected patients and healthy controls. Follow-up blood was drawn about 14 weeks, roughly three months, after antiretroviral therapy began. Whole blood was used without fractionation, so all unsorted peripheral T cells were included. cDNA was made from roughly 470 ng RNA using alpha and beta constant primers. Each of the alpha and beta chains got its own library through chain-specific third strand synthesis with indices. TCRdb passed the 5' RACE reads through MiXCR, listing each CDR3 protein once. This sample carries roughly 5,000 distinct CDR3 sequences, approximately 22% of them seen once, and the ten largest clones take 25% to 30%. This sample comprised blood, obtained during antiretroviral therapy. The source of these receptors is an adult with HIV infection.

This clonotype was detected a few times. DNA for the CDR3: TGTGCCAGCAGCCCCTATAGCGGGGGTAGCACAGATACGCAGTATTTT. It encodes CASSPYSGGSTDTQYF. The chain is built from TRBV12-3 or TRBV12-4 and TRBJ2-3; TRBD2 matches at 9 bases. V lost 6 bases and J lost 0; bases outside the gene matches: 7. The CDR3 length is 16 residues.

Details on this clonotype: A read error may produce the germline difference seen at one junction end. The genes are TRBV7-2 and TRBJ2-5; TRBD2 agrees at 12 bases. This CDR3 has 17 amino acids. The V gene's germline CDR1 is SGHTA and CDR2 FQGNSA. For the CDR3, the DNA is TGTGCCATCAGCTTATGGCCTAGCGGGGGGGACCAAGAGACCCAGTACTTC. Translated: CAISLWPSGGDQETQYF.

The CDR3 nucleotides read TGTGCCATCAGTTTGGCCTCGAACTATGGCTACACCTTC. Amino acid sequence: CAISLASNYGYTF. The chain joins TRBV10-3 to TRBJ1-2; D not certain. The CDR3 is 13 residues long. Germline CDR1 reads ENHRY; CDR2 reads SYGVKD. The V end was cut by 5 bases, the J end by 2 bases, with 9 bases between.

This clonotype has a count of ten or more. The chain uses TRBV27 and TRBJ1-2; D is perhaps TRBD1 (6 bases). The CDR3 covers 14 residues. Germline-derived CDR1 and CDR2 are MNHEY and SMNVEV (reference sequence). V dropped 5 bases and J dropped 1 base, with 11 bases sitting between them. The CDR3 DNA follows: TGTGCCAGCAGTCTGACAGGCGTTAACTATGGCTACACCTTC. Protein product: CASSLTGVNYGYTF.

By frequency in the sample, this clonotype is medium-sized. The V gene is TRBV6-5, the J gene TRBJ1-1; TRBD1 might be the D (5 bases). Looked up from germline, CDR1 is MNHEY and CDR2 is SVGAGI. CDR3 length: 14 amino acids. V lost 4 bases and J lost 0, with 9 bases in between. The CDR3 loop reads CASSFTGLNTEAFF. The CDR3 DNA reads TGTGCCAGCAGTTTCACAGGTTTGAACACTGAAGCTTTCTTT.

CDR3 protein: CASSSESYYNSPLHF. Written as DNA, the CDR3 is TGTGCCAGCAGCTCGGAGAGCTACTATAATTCACCCCTCCACTTT. The rearrangement uses TRBV11-3 and TRBJ1-6; D unresolved. The CDR3 spans 15 residues. The ends were cut back, 4 bases at V and 3 bases at J, with 10 bases in the middle. Germline CDR1 is SGHNT and CDR2 is YENEEA.

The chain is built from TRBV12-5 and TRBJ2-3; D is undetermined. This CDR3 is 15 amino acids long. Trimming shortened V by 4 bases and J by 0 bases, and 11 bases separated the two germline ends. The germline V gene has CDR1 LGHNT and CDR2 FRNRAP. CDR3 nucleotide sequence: TGTGCTAGTGGTTCCTCGACGGAAAGCACAGATACGCAGTATTTT. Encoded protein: CASGSSTESTDTQYF. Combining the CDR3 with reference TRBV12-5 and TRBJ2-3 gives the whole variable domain DARVTQTPRHKVTEMGQEVTMRCQPILGHNTVFWYRQTMMQGLELLAYFRNRAPLDDSGMPKDRFSAEMPDATLATLKIQPSEPRDSAVYFCASGSSTESTDTQYFGPGTRLTVL.

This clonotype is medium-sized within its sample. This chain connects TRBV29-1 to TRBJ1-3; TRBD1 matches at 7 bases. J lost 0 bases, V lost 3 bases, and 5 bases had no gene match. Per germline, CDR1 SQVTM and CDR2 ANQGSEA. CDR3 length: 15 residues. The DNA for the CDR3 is TGCAGCGTTGACCCCGACAGGGCCTCTGGAAACACCATATATTTT. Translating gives CSVDPDRASGNTIYF.

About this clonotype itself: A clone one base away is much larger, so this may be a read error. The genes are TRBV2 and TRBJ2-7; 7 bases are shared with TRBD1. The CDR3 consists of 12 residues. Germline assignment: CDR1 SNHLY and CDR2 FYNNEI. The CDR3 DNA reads TGTTCCACCTCCGTGACCAGGGGGGAGCAGTACTTC. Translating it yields CSTSVTRGEQYF. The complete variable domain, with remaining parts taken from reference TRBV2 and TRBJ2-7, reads EPEVTQTPSHQVTQMGQEVILRCVPISNHLYFYWYRQILGQKVEFLVSFYNNEISEKSEIFDDQFSVERPDGSNFTLKIRSTKLEDSAMYFCSTSVTRGEQYFGPGTRLTVT.

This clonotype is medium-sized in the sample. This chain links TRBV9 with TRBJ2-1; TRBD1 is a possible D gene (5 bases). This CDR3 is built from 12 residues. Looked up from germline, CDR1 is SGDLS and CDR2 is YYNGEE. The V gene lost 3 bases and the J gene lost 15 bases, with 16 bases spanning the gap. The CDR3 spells CASSGDQGSLFF. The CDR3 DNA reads TGTGCCAGCAGCGGAGACCAGGGTTCGTTGTTCTTC.

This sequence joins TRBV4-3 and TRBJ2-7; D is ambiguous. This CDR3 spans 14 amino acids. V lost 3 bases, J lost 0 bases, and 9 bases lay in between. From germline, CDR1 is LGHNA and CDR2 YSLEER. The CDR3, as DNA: TGCGCCAGCAGCCAGAACAGTCTCTCCTACGAGCAGTACTTC. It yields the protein CASSQNSLSYEQYF.

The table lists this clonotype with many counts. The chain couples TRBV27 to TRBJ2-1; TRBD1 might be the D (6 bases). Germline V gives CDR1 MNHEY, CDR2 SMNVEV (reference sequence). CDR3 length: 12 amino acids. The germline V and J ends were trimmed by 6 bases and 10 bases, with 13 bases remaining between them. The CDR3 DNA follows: TGTGCCAGCAGACAGGGTCTTCAGGAGCAGTTCTTC. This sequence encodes CASRQGLQEQFF.

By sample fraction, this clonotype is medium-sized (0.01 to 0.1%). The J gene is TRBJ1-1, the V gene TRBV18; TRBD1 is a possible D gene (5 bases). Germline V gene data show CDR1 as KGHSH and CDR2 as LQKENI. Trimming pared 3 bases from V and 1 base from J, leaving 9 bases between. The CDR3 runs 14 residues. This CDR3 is CASSPDTRNTEAFF. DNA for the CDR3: TGTGCCAGCTCACCGGACACCCGGAACACTGAAGCTTTCTTT.

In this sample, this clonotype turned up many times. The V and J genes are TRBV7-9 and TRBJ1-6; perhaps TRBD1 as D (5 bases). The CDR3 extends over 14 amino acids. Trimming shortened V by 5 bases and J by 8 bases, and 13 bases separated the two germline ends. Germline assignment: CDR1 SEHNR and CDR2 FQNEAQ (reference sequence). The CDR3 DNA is TGTGCCAGCAGCCCGAGCGGGACGGATTCACCCCTCCACTTT. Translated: CASSPSGTDSPLHF.

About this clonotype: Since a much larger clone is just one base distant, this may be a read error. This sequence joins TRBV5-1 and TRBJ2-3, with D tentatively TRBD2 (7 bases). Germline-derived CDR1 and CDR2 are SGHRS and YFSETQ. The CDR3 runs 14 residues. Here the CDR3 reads CASSLEGGKDTQYF. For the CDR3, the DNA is TGTGCCAGCAGCTTGGAGGGGGGGAAAGATACGCAGTATTTT.

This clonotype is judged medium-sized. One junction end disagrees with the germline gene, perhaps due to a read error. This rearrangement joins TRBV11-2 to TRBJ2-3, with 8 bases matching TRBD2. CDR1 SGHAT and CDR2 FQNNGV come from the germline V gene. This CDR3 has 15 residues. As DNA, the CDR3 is TGTGCCAGCAGCCTAGACCGGGGGGGGGCAGATACGCAGTATTTT. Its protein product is CASSLDRGGADTQYF.

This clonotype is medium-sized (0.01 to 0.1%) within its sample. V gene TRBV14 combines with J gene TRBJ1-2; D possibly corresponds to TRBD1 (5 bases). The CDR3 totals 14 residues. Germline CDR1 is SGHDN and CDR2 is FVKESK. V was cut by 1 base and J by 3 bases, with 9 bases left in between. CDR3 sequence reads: CASSQGGVYYGYTF. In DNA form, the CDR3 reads TGTGCCAGCAGCCAAGGGGGCGTCTACTATGGCTACACCTTC.

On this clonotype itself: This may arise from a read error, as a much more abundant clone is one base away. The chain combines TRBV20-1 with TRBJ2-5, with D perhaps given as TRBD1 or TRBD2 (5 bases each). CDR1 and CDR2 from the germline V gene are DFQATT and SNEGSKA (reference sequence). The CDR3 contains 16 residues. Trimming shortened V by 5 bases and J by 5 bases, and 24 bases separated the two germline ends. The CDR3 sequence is CSAHLDGASLWETQYF. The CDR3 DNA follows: TGCAGTGCTCACCTCGACGGGGCTTCTCTTTGGGAGACCCAGTACTTC.

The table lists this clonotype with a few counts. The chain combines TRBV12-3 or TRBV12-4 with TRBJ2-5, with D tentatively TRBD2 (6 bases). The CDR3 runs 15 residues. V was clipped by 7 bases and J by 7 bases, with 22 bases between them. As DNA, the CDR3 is TGTGCCAGCAAACCCAGACGGGCCGGGACTGGGACCCAGTACTTC. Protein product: CASKPRRAGTGTQYF.

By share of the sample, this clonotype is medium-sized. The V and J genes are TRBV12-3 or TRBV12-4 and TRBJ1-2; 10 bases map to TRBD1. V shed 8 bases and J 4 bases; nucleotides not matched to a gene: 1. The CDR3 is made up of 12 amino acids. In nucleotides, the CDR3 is TGTGCCAGCCGACAGGGGGCCTATGGCTACACCTTC. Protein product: CASRQGAYGYTF.

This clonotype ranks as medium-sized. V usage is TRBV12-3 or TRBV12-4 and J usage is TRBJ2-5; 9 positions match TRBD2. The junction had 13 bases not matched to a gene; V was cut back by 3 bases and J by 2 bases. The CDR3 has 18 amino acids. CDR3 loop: CASSFSGAAGGLQETQYF. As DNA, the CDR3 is TGTGCCAGCAGTTTCTCGGGTGCCGCGGGGGGGCTGCAAGAGACCCAGTACTTC.

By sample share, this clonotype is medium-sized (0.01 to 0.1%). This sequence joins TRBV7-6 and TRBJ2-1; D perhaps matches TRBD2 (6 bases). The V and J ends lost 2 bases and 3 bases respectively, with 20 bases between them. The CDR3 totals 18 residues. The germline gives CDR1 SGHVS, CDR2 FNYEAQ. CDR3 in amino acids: CASSLTPGAGGSYNEQFF. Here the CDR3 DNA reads TGTGCCAGCAGCTTAACCCCCGGGGCAGGAGGGAGCTACAATGAGCAGTTCTTC.

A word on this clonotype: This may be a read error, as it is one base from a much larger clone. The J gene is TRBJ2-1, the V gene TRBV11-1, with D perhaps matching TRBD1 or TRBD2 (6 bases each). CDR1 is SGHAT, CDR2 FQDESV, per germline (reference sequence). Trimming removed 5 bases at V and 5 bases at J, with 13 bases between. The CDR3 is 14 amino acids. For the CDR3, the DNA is TGTGCCAGCAGCCTGGGGGGCAACCACAATGAGCAGTTCTTC. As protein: CASSLGGNHNEQFF.

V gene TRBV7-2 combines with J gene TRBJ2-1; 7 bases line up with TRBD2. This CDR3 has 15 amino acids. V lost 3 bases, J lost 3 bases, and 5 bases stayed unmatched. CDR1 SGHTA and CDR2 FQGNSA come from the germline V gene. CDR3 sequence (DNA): TGTGCCAGCAGCTTGGGACTACCGGTCTACAATGAGCAGTTCTTC. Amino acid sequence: CASSLGLPVYNEQFF.